Listed below are T cell receptor beta chains from one sample, sequenced in a study of shared clonotypes between healthy human individuals. Produced via immunoSEQ multiplex PCR; TCRdb's table is partial and in-frame only. The table shows 850,000 to 1,200,000 clones, with about 77% occurring only once. Input material: memory CD4+ T cells sorted from blood. All receptors come from a man younger than 30 in good health. The CDR3 runs from the conserved cysteine through the conserved F or W. The D gene is left open where the match is weak. Size is omitted from some rows. Given values are once, few, many or a class for expanded clones.

j_gene | d_gene | v_gene | abundance | CDR3nt | CDR3aa
TRBJ1-5 | . | TRBV6-1 | few | TGTGCCAGCAGTGGTAGAGGTGAGCCCCAGCATTTT | CASSGRGEPQHF
TRBJ1-1 | . | TRBV11-2 | . | TGTGCCAGCAGCCCTTCGTCCGGGGGGAGGACTGAAGCTTTCTTT | CASSPSSGGRTEAFF
TRBJ2-5 | TRBD1 | TRBV18 | . | TGTGCCAGCTCACCTCCGAACAGGGGCGGAGAGACCCAGTACTTC | CASSPPNRGGETQYF
TRBJ1-5 | . | TRBV12-5 | few | TGTGCTGGATTTGGTGGAGGGAGTCAGCCCCAGCATTTT | CAGFGGGSQPQHF
TRBJ2-1 | . | TRBV9 | . | TGTGCCAGCAGCGCCCTGGGGGGACCCTACAATGAGCAGTTCTTC | CASSALGGPYNEQFF
TRBJ1-3 | . | TRBV7-2 | . | TGTGCCAGCAGCTTAGAGCAGGCCCGAAACACCATATATTTT | CASSLEQARNTIYF
TRBJ1-6 | . | TRBV30 | few | TGTGCCTGGAGACAAGTTAATTCACCCCTCCACTTT | CAWRQVNSPLHF
TRBJ1-1 | TRBD1 | TRBV6-5 | . | TGTGCCGCGACCTCGCCGGGACAGCACACTGAAGCTTTCTTT | CAATSPGQHTEAFF
TRBJ2-7 | . | TRBV6-1 | . | TGTGCCAGCACGGACTTCTACGAGCAGTACTTC | CASTDFYEQYF
TRBJ1-1 | . | TRBV7-9 | . | TGTGCCAGCAGCCCCAGGGGATCTAACACTGAAGCTTTCTTT | CASSPRGSNTEAFF
TRBJ1-3 | . | TRBV6-5 | . | TGTGCCAGCAGAAAGGAGGGGCGCGGTGGAAACACCATATATTTT | CASRKEGRGGNTIYF
TRBJ2-1 | TRBD2 | TRBV7-2 | . | TGTGCCAGCAGCCCCGGACTAGCCGCCTACAATGAGCAGTTCTTC | CASSPGLAAYNEQFF
TRBJ2-5 | TRBD1 | TRBV30 | . | TGTGCCTGGAGTCCGGGACAGCCCTTTCAAGAGACCCAGTACTTC | CAWSPGQPFQETQYF
TRBJ2-6 | . | TRBV6-5 | many | TGTGCCAGCAGTTACTCGGCGGGGGCAGGGACCAACGTCCTGACTTTC | CASSYSAGAGTNVLTF
TRBJ2-1 | TRBD2 | TRBV5-1 | few | TGCGCCAGCCATACGGCGGGGGGCTCCTACAATGAGCAGTTCTTC | CASHTAGGSYNEQFF
TRBJ2-3 | TRBD2 | TRBV7-2 | few | TGTGCCAGCAGCTTAGCCAGGACTAGCGGGATGGGAGGCGCAGATACGCAGTATTTT | CASSLARTSGMGGADTQYF
TRBJ1-5 | TRBD1 | TRBV19 | few | TGTGCCAGTAGTAAACAGGGGGCCTTCAATCAGCCCCAGCATTTT | CASSKQGAFNQPQHF
TRBJ1-6 | . | TRBV6-5 | . | TGTGCCAGCAGTTACTCTACGGCAGGGGAATCACCCCTCCACTTT | CASSYSTAGESPLHF
TRBJ1-1 | . | TRBV4-3 | . | TGCGCCAGCAGCCAAGACTCGGCGGGGGGTCGGGCTGAAGCTTTCTTT | CASSQDSAGGRAEAFF
TRBJ2-7 | . | TRBV7-2 | once | TGTGCCAGCAGCGGGTCAGGGTGGAGCTCCTACGAGCAGTACTTC | CASSGSGWSSYEQYF
TRBJ2-5 | TRBD2 | TRBV5-6 | . | TGTGCCAGCAGCGTGAGCGGGAGGGCGCGGGAGACCCAGTACTTC | CASSVSGRARETQYF
TRBJ2-3 | . | TRBV4-3 | . | TGCGCCAGCAGCCAAGCCCGCACAGATACGCAGTATTTT | CASSQARTDTQYF
TRBJ2-5 | TRBD2 | TRBV27 | . | TGTGCCAGCAGTTTGGGGACTAGCGGGGCCGGCCGGGGTGAGACCCAGTACTTC | CASSLGTSGAGRGETQYF
TRBJ2-6 | . | TRBV5-1 | . | TGCGCCAGCAGCTTGAAACAGCAAAGCGTCTCTGGGGCCAACGTCCTGACTTTC | CASSLKQQSVSGANVLTF
TRBJ1-3 | . | TRBV7-2 | . | TGTGCCAGCAGCTTAAGTGATCTCTCTGGAAACACCATATATTTT | CASSLSDLSGNTIYF
TRBJ1-6 | . | TRBV6-5 | . | TGTGCCAGCAGTTTGGGGAACTCCTATAATTCACCCCTCCACTTT | CASSLGNSYNSPLHF
TRBJ2-2 | . | TRBV4-3 | . | TGCGCCAGCAGCCAGAAAAAAGGGGGGACCGGGGAGCTGTTTTTT | CASSQKKGGTGELFF
TRBJ2-6 | . | TRBV29-1 | . | TGCAGCGCAAGGAGCTCTGGGGCCAACGTCCTGACTTTC | CSARSSGANVLTF
TRBJ2-1 | TRBD2 | TRBV5-1 | . | TGCGCCAGCAGCTTGGGCCTAGCGGGAGGGCCAAATGAGCAGTTCTTC | CASSLGLAGGPNEQFF
TRBJ2-2 | . | TRBV19 | . | TGTGCCAGTACCTCTACCGGGGAGCTGTTTTTT | CASTSTGELFF
TRBJ2-3 | TRBD2 | TRBV4-3 | . | TGCGCCAGCAGCCAGACTAGCGGGAGAGTAGGTACGCAGTATTTT | CASSQTSGRVGTQYF
TRBJ2-7 | . | TRBV10-3 | . | TGTGCCATCAGTGAGTCGGCGGATTACGAGCAGTACTTC | CAISESADYEQYF
TRBJ1-6 | TRBD1 | TRBV30 | . | TGTGCCTGGAGTACCACAGGGGACTCACCCCTCCACTTT | CAWSTTGDSPLHF
TRBJ2-3 | . | TRBV6-5 | . | TGTGCCAGCAGTTACTGGAGGGGAGATACGCAGTATTTT | CASSYWRGDTQYF
TRBJ2-2 | . | TRBV14 | . | TGTGCCAGCAGCCAGACGCCGACAGGAATTCCCGGGGAGCTGTTTTTT | CASSQTPTGIPGELFF
TRBJ1-6 | TRBD1 | TRBV2 | . | TGCACAGGGGGGGACTCCTATAATTCACCCCTCCACTTT | CTGGDSYNSPLHF
TRBJ2-1 | . | TRBV5-6 | . | TGTGCCAGCAGCCCGGGACCGGGCGATGAGCAGTTCTTC | CASSPGPGDEQFF
TRBJ2-2 | . | TRBV6-6 | . | TGTGCCAGCAGTTACTCGATCCAGAGCACCGGGGAGCTGTTTTTT | CASSYSIQSTGELFF
TRBJ1-3 | . | TRBV5-4 | few | TGTGCCAGCAGCTTGGCCGCGGGGGTCTCTGGAAACACCATATATTTT | CASSLAAGVSGNTIYF
TRBJ1-2 | . | TRBV6-1 | few | TGTGCCAGCAGCAAGGAAGGGGGTGGCTACACCTTC | CASSKEGGGYTF
TRBJ2-7 | . | TRBV7-9 | few | TGTGCCGCAGGGACCTCCTACGAGCAGTACTTC | CAAGTSYEQYF
TRBJ1-3 | TRBD1 | TRBV4-1 | . | TGCGCCAGCAGCCAAGAAGGACAGGGCTTTGGAAACACCATATATTTT | CASSQEGQGFGNTIYF
TRBJ2-1 | TRBD2 | TRBV18 | . | TGTGCCAGCTCACCACCCGTCGGCGGGGGGGCCGGGAATGAGCAGTTCTTC | CASSPPVGGGAGNEQFF
TRBJ2-7 | . | TRBV9 | . | TGTGCCAGCAGCAAAGACGGAGCCTACGAAGGGCAGTACTTC | CASSKDGAYEGQYF
TRBJ2-1 | TRBD2 | TRBV9 | . | TGTGCCAGCAGCTCTAGCGGGAGCGTATATGAGCAGTTCTTC | CASSSSGSVYEQFF
TRBJ2-7 | . | TRBV7-2 | . | TGTGCCAGCAGCTTACCGTTTATGGAGTATTACTTC | CASSLPFMEYYF
TRBJ2-3 | . | TRBV7-6 | . | TGTGCCAGTGCGAGGGGGGCTAGCACAGATACGCAGTATTTT | CASARGASTDTQYF
TRBJ2-7 | TRBD1 | TRBV19 | . | TGTGCCAGTAGCCGGGACAGAAACGAGCAGTACTTC | CASSRDRNEQYF
TRBJ2-7 | TRBD2 | TRBV5-1 | . | TGCGCCAGCAGCCCGGGGACTAGCGGGAAAGGCGAGCAGTACTTC | CASSPGTSGKGEQYF
TRBJ2-2 | . | TRBV19 | . | TGTGCCAGTAGTATTACAGAAAACGGGGAGCTGTTTTTT | CASSITENGELFF
TRBJ2-7 | TRBD1 | TRBV7-8 | . | TGTGCCAGCAGCCTCCGGGACAGGGCCTACGAGCAGTACTTC | CASSLRDRAYEQYF
TRBJ2-2 | . | TRBV18 | once | TGTGCCAGCTCCCGAGTCGGCGCTGGCGACCGCACGAACACCGGGGAGCTGTTTTTT | CASSRVGAGDRTNTGELFF
TRBJ2-3 | TRBD2 | TRBV15 | . | TGTGCCACCTCCCGTGGGGATCCGGGGGGTACGCAGTATTTT | CATSRGDPGGTQYF